Presented here are 18 T cell receptor beta chains from one specimen sequenced in a study of tumor-infiltrating lymphocytes in localized non-small cell lung cancer. The protocol was immunoSEQ multiplex PCR, while the TCRdb copy is restricted to in-frame clones and leaves out a portion. The sample shows around 16,000 clones, over 70% of them seen only once. Sequenced material: lung tumor tissue. The source is a human donor with non-small cell lung cancer.

V and J are TRBV4-2 and TRBJ2-7; possibly TRBD2 for D (6 bases). Trimming removed 3 bases from V and 7 bases from J, with 16 bases in between. The germline V gene has CDR1 LGHNA and CDR2 YNFKEQ. The CDR3 contains 14 residues. For the CDR3, the DNA is TGTGCCAGCAGCCAGGGAGGTTATAAGGAGGAGCAGTACTTC. Protein: CASSQGGYKEEQYF.

The chain carries TRBV19 and TRBJ1-1, with D perhaps matching TRBD1 (5 bases). The germline gives CDR1 LNHDA, CDR2 SQIVND (reference sequence). CDR3 length: 13 residues. V lost 4 bases and J lost 2, with 8 bases in between. The CDR3 loop is CASSRDRNTEAFF. The CDR3 region has the DNA TGTGCCAGTAGTAGGGACCGCAACACTGAAGCTTTCTTT.

This clone was picked up a small number of times. The V gene is TRBV7-2, the J gene TRBJ2-7, with D possibly TRBD1 on 5 matching bases. The CDR3 contains 14 residues. V gave up 5 bases and J gave up 2 bases, with 13 bases separating them. Germline V lookup: CDR1 SGHTA, CDR2 FQGNSA. The CDR3: CASSPTAGTYEQYF. As DNA, the CDR3 is TGTGCCAGCAGCCCGACAGCCGGTACCTACGAGCAGTACTTC. The whole variable domain, filled in from reference TRBV7-2 and TRBJ2-7, reads GAGVSQSPSNKVTEKGKDVELRCDPISGHTALYWYRQSLGQGLEFLIYFQGNSAPDKSGLPSDRFSAERTGGSVSTLTIQRTQQEDSAVYLCASSPTAGTYEQYFGPGTRLTVT.

The V call is TRBV6-1, the J call TRBJ1-2; possible D gene TRBD1, 6 bases. Looked up from germline, CDR1 is MNHNS and CDR2 is SASEGT. Trimming took 2 bases from V and 5 from J, leaving 15 bases between them. CDR3 length: 15 amino acids. The CDR3 sequence is CASSETGHLRYGYTF. CDR3 bases: TGTGCCAGCAGTGAAACAGGGCATCTACGGTATGGCTACACCTTC.

The CDR3 reads CASSSLAGGPDEETQYF. The CDR3 nucleotides are TGCGCCAGCAGCTCTTTAGCGGGGGGGCCCGACGAAGAGACCCAGTACTTC. The rearrangement links TRBV5-1 to TRBJ2-5; 11 bases line up with TRBD2. CDR3 length equals 17 residues. Germline lookup yields CDR1 SGHRS and CDR2 YFSETQ. J gave up 3 bases and V 3 bases, and 10 bases lay outside the gene matches.

The gene calls are TRBV5-1 and TRBJ2-1, with D possibly TRBD2 on 6 matching bases. Trimming pared 0 bases from V and 3 bases from J, leaving 16 bases between. Germline CDR1 is SGHRS and CDR2 is YFSETQ. The CDR3 is 17 residues long. CDR3: CASSLVVVWGDYNEQFF. The CDR3 region has the DNA TGCGCCAGCAGCTTGGTGGTCGTATGGGGGGACTACAATGAGCAGTTCTTC.

In DNA, the CDR3 is TGTGCCAGCAGCTTAGGGCCGGCGGCGGTAACTATCGCTGAAGCTTTCTTT. Residues: CASSLGPAAVTIAEAFF. J is TRBJ1-1 and V is TRBV7-8; D remains unclear. Germline assignment: CDR1 SGHVS and CDR2 FQNEAQ. Trimming shortened V by 1 base and J by 6 bases, and 21 bases separated the two germline ends. The CDR3 sequence is 17 residues long.

In nucleotides, the CDR3 is TGTGCCAGCAGCGCTAGCGGGGGGTCGAGAGATACGCAGTATTTT. It is translated as CASSASGGSRDTQYF. The chain links TRBV7-2 to TRBJ2-3; 11 bases align to TRBD2. Germline CDR1 reads SGHTA; CDR2 reads FQGNSA. V shed 5 bases and J 5 bases; nucleotides not matched to a gene: 6. CDR3 length: 15 amino acids. The variable domain in full, with the rest retrieved from reference TRBV7-2 and TRBJ2-3, is GAGVSQSPSNKVTEKGKDVELRCDPISGHTALYWYRQSLGQGLEFLIYFQGNSAPDKSGLPSDRFSAERTGGSVSTLTIQRTQQEDSAVYLCASSASGGSRDTQYFGPGTRLTVL.

The rearrangement joins TRBV7-2 to TRBJ2-5; 9 nucleotides line up with TRBD2. The germline gives CDR1 SGHTA, CDR2 FQGNSA. Losses at the gene ends were 8 bases for V and 1 base for J; bases not matched to a gene: 11. The CDR3 sequence is 16 residues long. DNA for the CDR3: TGTGCCAGCTGCCTGGGGCTAGCGGGATTCCAAGAGACCCAGTACTTC. As protein: CASCLGLAGFQETQYF.

This rearrangement joins TRBV19 to TRBJ1-5; D unclear. The V end was cut by 7 bases, the J end by 3 bases, with 13 bases between. Germline V lookup: CDR1 LNHDA, CDR2 SQIVND (reference sequence). The CDR3 sequence is 14 residues long. CDR3 loop: CASNNIQNNQPQHF. Written as DNA, the CDR3 is TGTGCCAGTAACAATATCCAGAACAATCAGCCCCAGCATTTT.

This chain joins TRBV20-1 and TRBJ1-3, with D hard to call. This CDR3 region has 11 residues. The V end was cut by 6 bases, the J end by 4 bases, with 7 bases between. Germline values: CDR1 DFQATT, CDR2 SNEGSKA (reference sequence). CDR3: CSAGWGNTIYF. CDR3 DNA sequence: TGCAGTGCCGGTTGGGGAAACACCATATATTTT.

The count of this clone is one. The chain employs TRBV12-5 and TRBJ2-3; TRBD1 agrees at 7 bases. Germline-derived CDR1 and CDR2 are LGHNT and FRNRAP. V gave up 2 bases and J gave up 3 bases; unmatched junction bases: 5. This CDR3 is 15 amino acids long. CDR3 region: CASGLPQGWTDTQYF. The CDR3 nucleotides are TGTGCTAGTGGTTTGCCACAGGGGTGGACAGATACGCAGTATTTT.

The gene calls are TRBV5-6 and TRBJ2-1; D is perhaps TRBD2 (6 bases). Germline V gives CDR1 SGHDT, CDR2 YYEEEE. V was clipped by 2 bases and J by 10 bases, with 19 bases between them. The CDR3 is 15 residues long. CDR3 residues: CASSLGAGPLGEQFF. The CDR3 nucleotides are TGTGCCAGCAGCTTAGGGGCGGGGCCCCTCGGGGAGCAGTTCTTC.

This clone was seen more than once but under ten times. The chain is built from TRBV5-6 and TRBJ2-3; 10 nucleotides line up with TRBD2. Germline-derived CDR1 and CDR2 are SGHDT and YYEEEE. CDR3 length equals 18 residues. After removal of 2 bases from V and 5 bases from J, the junction contained 14 bases not matched to a gene. The CDR3 bases are TGTGCCAGCAGCTTCCCCCGAGGTAGCGGGGGGCTGTTAGATACGCAGTATTTT. Its translation: CASSFPRGSGGLLDTQYF.

The chain uses TRBV5-6 and TRBJ1-5, with D perhaps TRBD1 (5 bases). V lost 4 bases and J 1 base, leaving 12 bases between the germline ends. This CDR3 has 15 residues. The germline V gene encodes CDR1 SGHDT and CDR2 YYEEEE. The CDR3 is CASSLREGSNQPQHF. CDR3 coding DNA: TGTGCCAGCAGCCTAAGGGAGGGGAGCAATCAGCCCCAGCATTTT.

The chain is built from TRBV5-1 and TRBJ1-2; maybe TRBD1 (5 bases). Germline loops: CDR1 SGHRS, CDR2 YFSETQ. The V gene lost 7 bases and the J gene lost 8 bases, with 15 bases spanning the gap. The CDR3 covers 12 residues. CDR3 amino acids: CASRDQDLGYTF. CDR3 DNA sequence: TGCGCCAGCCGGGACCAAGACCTAGGCTACACCTTC. The full variable domain, completed using reference TRBV5-1 and TRBJ1-2, is KAGVTQTPRYLIKTRGQQVTLSCSPISGHRSVSWYQQTPGQGLQFLFEYFSETQRNKGNFPGRFSGRQFSNSRSEMNVSTLELGDSALYLCASRDQDLGYTFGSGTRLTVV.

V gene TRBV7-3 combines with J gene TRBJ2-3, with D tentatively TRBD2 (5 bases). CDR1 SGHTA and CDR2 FQGTGA come from the germline V gene. The length of the CDR3 is 17 residues. The V end was cut by 5 bases, the J end by 0 bases, with 18 bases between. The CDR3 spells CASSPAPWTGSTDTQYF. The CDR3 DNA is TGTGCCAGCAGCCCGGCCCCCTGGACTGGTAGCACAGATACGCAGTATTTT.

Comment on this clone: Other DNA sequences of this sample code for an identical CDR3. The chain joins TRBV7-9 to TRBJ2-3; D is perhaps TRBD2 (5 bases). CDR3 size: 14 residues. Germline CDR1 SEHNR, CDR2 FQNEAQ (reference sequence). Trimming took off 5 bases at V and 4 bases at J, with 13 bases between the two ends. CDR3 nucleotide sequence: TGTGCCAGCAGCCCCCGGGGTGGAGCAGATACGCAGTATTTT. Its translation is CASSPRGGADTQYF.